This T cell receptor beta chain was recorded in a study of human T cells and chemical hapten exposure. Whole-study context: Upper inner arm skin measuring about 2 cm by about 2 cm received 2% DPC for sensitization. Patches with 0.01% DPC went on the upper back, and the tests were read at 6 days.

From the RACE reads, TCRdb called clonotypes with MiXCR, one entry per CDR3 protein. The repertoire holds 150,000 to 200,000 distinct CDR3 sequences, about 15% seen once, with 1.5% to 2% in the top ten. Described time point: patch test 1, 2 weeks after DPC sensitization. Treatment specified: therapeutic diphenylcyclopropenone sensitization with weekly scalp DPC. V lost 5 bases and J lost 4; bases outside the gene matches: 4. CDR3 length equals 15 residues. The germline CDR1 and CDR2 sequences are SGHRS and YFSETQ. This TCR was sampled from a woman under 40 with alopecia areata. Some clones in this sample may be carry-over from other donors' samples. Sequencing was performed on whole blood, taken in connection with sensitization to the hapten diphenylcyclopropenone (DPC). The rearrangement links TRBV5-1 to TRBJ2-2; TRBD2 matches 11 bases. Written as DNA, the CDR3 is TGCGCCAGCAGGCCCCTAGCGGGGGGCACCGGGGAGCTGTTTTTT. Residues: CASRPLAGGTGELFF.